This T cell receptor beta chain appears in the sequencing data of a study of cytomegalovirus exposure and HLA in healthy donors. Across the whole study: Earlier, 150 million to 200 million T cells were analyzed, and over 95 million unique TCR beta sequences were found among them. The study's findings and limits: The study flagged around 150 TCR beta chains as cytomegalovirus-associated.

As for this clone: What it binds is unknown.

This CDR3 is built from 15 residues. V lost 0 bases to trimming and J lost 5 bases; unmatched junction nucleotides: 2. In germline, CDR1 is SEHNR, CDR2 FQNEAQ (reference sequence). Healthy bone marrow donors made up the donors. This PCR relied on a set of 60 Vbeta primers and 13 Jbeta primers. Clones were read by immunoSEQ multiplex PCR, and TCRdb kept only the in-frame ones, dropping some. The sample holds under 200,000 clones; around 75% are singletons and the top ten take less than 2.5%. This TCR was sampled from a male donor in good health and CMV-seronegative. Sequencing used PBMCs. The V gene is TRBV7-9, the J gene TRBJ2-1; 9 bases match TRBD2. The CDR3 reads CASSLASGGDNEQFF. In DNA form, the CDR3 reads TGTGCCAGCAGCTTAGCTAGCGGGGGAGACAATGAGCAGTTCTTC.